Following are 14 T cell receptor beta chains from one sample sequenced in a study of blood T cell repertoires in COVID-19. Data came from immunoSEQ multiplex PCR; TCRdb stores just in-frame clones and leaves some out. The repertoire consists of over 150,000 clones, with approximately 80% occurring once and the leading ten covering 2.9%. Sequenced sample: peripheral blood. These receptors came from a woman aged 60-75 years with acute or convalescent COVID-19.

This sequence joins TRBV5-4 and TRBJ1-6; 11 positions match TRBD1. This CDR3 has 14 residues. Germline CDR1 and CDR2: SGHNT and YYREEE (reference sequence). The V and J ends lost 4 bases and 10 bases, in that order; junction bases with no gene match: 4. For the CDR3, the DNA is TGTGCCAGCAGCCTGGACAGGGGGCGATCACCCCTCCACTTT. This sequence encodes CASSLDRGRSPLHF.

The CDR3 loop reads CASSLAGVSDTQYF. The DNA for the CDR3 is TGCGCCAGCAGCTTGGCCGGAGTGTCAGATACGCAGTATTTT. The chain recombines TRBV5-1 with TRBJ2-3; D gene unclear. Trimming cost V 0 bases and J 4 bases, with 9 bases left between them. Germline V gene lookup returns CDR1 SGHRS and CDR2 YFSETQ. The length of the CDR3 is 14 residues.

The V call is TRBV28, the J call TRBJ1-4, with a possible D match to TRBD1 (6 bases). The ends were cut back, 10 bases at V and 8 bases at J, with 14 bases in the middle. The length of the CDR3 is 12 residues. The V gene's germline CDR1 is MDHEN and CDR2 SYDVKM. The DNA for the CDR3 is TGTGCCATCCGGGGGGGCCTAGAAAAACTGTTTTTT. Its translation: CAIRGGLEKLFF.

The chain employs TRBV5-4 and TRBJ1-2, with a tentative D call TRBD1 (6 bases). The CDR3 has 15 amino acids. The V end lost 1 base, the J end lost 4 bases, and 14 bases lay between the germline ends. Per the germline V gene, CDR1 is SGHNT and CDR2 is YYREEE (reference sequence). In DNA, the CDR3 is TGTGCCAGCAGCTTGCAGGCAGGGGCCATCTATGGCTACACCTTC. This gives the protein CASSLQAGAIYGYTF.

The rearrangement uses TRBV19 and TRBJ1-2, with 7 bases lining up with TRBD1. V trimming: 4 bases; J trimming: 2 bases; junction bases outside the gene matches: 10. The CDR3 runs 16 residues. Germline CDR1 is LNHDA and CDR2 is SQIVND (reference sequence). The CDR3 sequence: CASSKHLGDRNYGYTF. DNA for the CDR3: TGTGCCAGTAGTAAACATTTGGGGGACAGAAACTATGGCTACACCTTC. Using reference TRBV19 and TRBJ1-2 for the parts outside the CDR3, the full variable domain is DGGITQSPKYLFRKEGQNVTLSCEQNLNHDAMYWYRQDPGQGLRLIYYSQIVNDFQKGDIAEGYSVSREKKESFPLTVTSAQKNPTAFYLCASSKHLGDRNYGYTFGSGTRLTVV.

The table lists this clone with a few counts. The V and J genes are TRBV30 and TRBJ1-1; a possible D gene is TRBD1 (6 bases). Germline V gene lookup returns CDR1 GTSNPN and CDR2 SVGIG (reference sequence). This CDR3 has 17 residues. V gave up 3 bases and J gave up 0 bases, with 20 bases separating them. DNA of the CDR3: TGTGCCTGGAGCCTCCCACAGGGAAGGAGGATGAACACTGAAGCTTTCTTT. Protein sequence: CAWSLPQGRRMNTEAFF. Complete variable domain (other parts from reference TRBV30 and TRBJ1-1): SQTIHQWPATLVQPVGSPLSLECTVEGTSNPNLYWYRQAAGRGLQLLFYSVGIGQISSEVPQNLSASRPQDRQFILSSKKLLLSDSGFYLCAWSLPQGRRMNTEAFFGQGTRLTVV.

The V and J genes are TRBV19 and TRBJ1-2, with unresolved D. The CDR3 contains 13 residues. Germline V gene lookup returns CDR1 LNHDA and CDR2 SQIVND (reference sequence). V gave up 3 bases and J gave up 2 bases, with 7 bases separating them. DNA for the CDR3: TGTGCCAGTAGTATTTCACAGAACTATGGCTACACCTTC. Translation gives CASSISQNYGYTF.

The J gene is TRBJ1-1, the V gene TRBV5-1; 9 positions match TRBD1. Trimming took 3 bases from V and 1 from J; bases not matched to a gene: 4. From germline, CDR1 is SGHRS and CDR2 YFSETQ. The CDR3 length is 15 residues. This CDR3 reads CASSWRTGENTEAFF. CDR3 sequence (DNA): TGCGCCAGCAGCTGGAGGACAGGGGAGAACACTGAAGCTTTCTTT.

The rearrangement joins TRBV9 to TRBJ1-5; no reliable D call. Germline V gene sequence: CDR1 SGDLS, CDR2 YYNGEE. V lost 3 bases to trimming and J lost 2 bases, with 9 bases between them. CDR3 length equals 14 residues. CDR3 protein: CASSAPGGNQPQHF. CDR3 in DNA: TGTGCCAGCAGCGCTCCCGGAGGCAATCAGCCCCAGCATTTT.

The chain has TRBV2 and TRBJ1-2, with 8 nucleotides matching TRBD1. Germline V gene data show CDR1 as SNHLY and CDR2 as FYNNEI. The CDR3 has 15 residues. V shed 1 base, J shed 6 bases, and the junction held 7 bases outside the gene matches. The CDR3 nucleotides read TGTGCCAGCAGTGAAGGTCGCAGGGGGCGCGATGGCTACACCTTC. This encodes CASSEGRRGRDGYTF.

The chain combines TRBV5-4 with TRBJ2-3; 7 positions agree with TRBD2. Germline V lookup: CDR1 SGHNT, CDR2 YYREEE (reference sequence). This CDR3 comprises 15 residues. J was trimmed by 2 bases and V by 4 bases; bases with no gene match: 7. CDR3 loop: CASSPSGGTTDTQYF. CDR3 nucleotides: TGTGCCAGCAGCCCCTCCGGGGGGACCACAGATACGCAGTATTTT.

V gene TRBV6-6 combines with J gene TRBJ1-2; D is perhaps TRBD1 (6 bases). The germline CDR1 and CDR2 sequences are MNHNY and SVGAGI (reference sequence). Trimming took off 5 bases at V and 6 bases at J, with 13 bases between the two ends. CDR3 length: 13 amino acids. The CDR3 reads CASSQYGTHGYTF. The CDR3 coding sequence is TGTGCCAGCAGTCAATACGGGACACATGGCTACACCTTC.

This chain connects TRBV4-3 to TRBJ1-2, with TRBD1 matching 7 bases. The CDR3 loop spans 16 amino acids. Germline V gene lookup returns CDR1 LGHNA and CDR2 YSLEER. Germline trimming cut 5 bases from V and 0 bases from J; bases unmatched to any gene: 9. The CDR3 loop is CASSVHGTASNYGYTF. CDR3 coding DNA: TGCGCCAGCAGCGTCCACGGGACAGCCTCTAACTATGGCTACACCTTC.

This clone was picked up one time. V usage is TRBV11-2 and J usage is TRBJ2-7; weak D call: TRBD2 (5 bases). V gave up 1 base and J gave up 11 bases, with 9 bases separating them. Germline V gene sequence: CDR1 SGHAT, CDR2 FQNNGV. The CDR3 is 11 residues long. The CDR3 DNA sequence: TGTGCCAGCAGCTTAGGTGGGCGGGAGTACTTC. Its translation: CASSLGGREYF.